In this sample, the clone carrying this T cell receptor beta chain turned up once. Its specificity is unknown. The data originate from a study of siplizumab effects on memory and regulatory T cells. TCRdb's table, derived via immunoSEQ multiplex PCR, lists solely in-frame clones and lacks some. The data show approximately 60,000 clones, less than 80% seen once. General study findings and limits: The alloresponse seemed to draw substantially on naive T cells, which appeared more diverse than memory cells. Siplizumab led to significantly less abundant alloreactive sequences that could be traced back to unstimulated CD4+ memory cells. A small minority of alloreactive clones were mapped to unstimulated subsets.

Germline values: CDR1 LGHNA, CDR2 YNFKEQ. With 2 bases removed from V and 6 bases from J, the gap between germline ends came to 6 bases. This CDR3 comprises 12 residues. Unstimulated naive, memory, effector memory and TEMRA subsets were also sequenced, drawn from a few donor pairs. The receptor's source is a human donor in good health. The V gene is TRBV4-2, the J gene TRBJ2-3, with D unresolved. The sample consisted of memory CD4+ T cells sorted from blood. The CDR3 bases are TGTGCCAGCAGCCAAAGGGTGGATACGCAGTATTTT. Its protein product is CASSQRVDTQYF.